The sequence of this TCR beta chain was determined in a study of T cell repertoires in cytomegalovirus infection. Study-wide background: Use of recently identified HLA-C-restricted and well-studied HLA-B-restricted CMV epitopes was part of the study. The public TCR beta signatures pointed to both CMV infection and matching HLA type.

Overall study findings and caveats: Using cumulative public TCR beta family frequency, the authors identified those who carried CMV together with the relevant HLA. HLA-C-restricted TCR beta clonotypes specific for CMV led the ex vivo response.

This CDR3 region has 19 residues. Germline V gives CDR1 MNHNS, CDR2 SASEGT. The trim removed 2 bases at V and 0 bases at J, leaving 8 bases unmatched. TCRdb called the reads again in MiXCR, with one record for every CDR3 protein. This sample yields roughly 200,000 distinct CDR3 sequences, of which 35% to 40% are seen a single time; 55% to 60% belongs to the top ten. Regarding this clonotype: Its antigen remains unknown.

J is TRBJ2-7 and V is TRBV6-1, with TRBD2 matching over 15 bases. Sequencing was performed on CD8+ T cells from cultured PBMCs, taken from culture after CMV antigen stimulation. The origin of this receptor is a human donor in good health (CMV status not recorded). Some clones in this sample may be carry-over from other donors' samples. CDR3 DNA sequence: TGTGCCAGCAGTGAACTCGGACTAGCGGGAGGGTTCAGCTCCTACGAGCAGTACTTC. Encoded protein: CASSELGLAGGFSSYEQYF.